Listed here are 9 T cell receptor beta chains from one sample, sequenced in a study of cytomegalovirus exposure and HLA in healthy donors (dated by TCRdb to the late 2010s). The library was built by means of the immunoSEQ multiplex PCR assay. TCRdb limited this immuneACCESS table to in-frame rearrangements with V and J called. A share of clones is missing; checked studies link under half to unresolved V genes, and the rest is unexplained. The sample table records 98,000 or so clones; about 94% of these occur just once. The ten largest clones capture 0.67% of the sample. Sequencing was performed on PBMCs. The receptors were gathered from a woman aged 18-35 years in good health and CMV-seronegative.

The J gene is TRBJ1-5, the V gene TRBV21-1. TRBV21-1 is tagged as a pseudogene. This CDR3 contains 17 residues. CDR3 sequence reads: CASSSQGRAKEREPQHF. Here the CDR3 DNA reads TGTGCCAGCAGCTCACAAGGGCGGGCCAAGGAACGGGAGCCCCAGCATTTT.

The V call is TRBV5-1, the J call TRBJ2-5; 9 nucleotides line up with TRBD2. The germline CDR1 and CDR2 sequences are SGHRS and YFSETQ. V dropped 0 bases and J dropped 4; count of bases not matched to a gene: 7. The CDR3 contains 16 residues. The CDR3 sequence is CASSLAGTSYLETQYF. The CDR3 DNA reads as TGCGCCAGCAGCTTGGCTGGGACTAGCTATTTAGAGACCCAGTACTTC.

The chain carries TRBV4-3 and TRBJ2-5; 11 nucleotides match TRBD2. The germline V gene has CDR1 LGHNA and CDR2 YSLEER. V lost 0 bases, J lost 6 bases, and 6 bases stayed unmatched. The CDR3 has 16 amino acids. The CDR3 reads CASSQELAGAPKTQYF. CDR3 nucleotides: TGCGCCAGCAGCCAAGAACTAGCGGGGGCCCCAAAGACCCAGTACTTC.

V and J are TRBV5-1 and TRBJ2-5, with TRBD1 identical over 7 bases. This CDR3 contains 15 residues. J was trimmed by 3 bases and V by 1 base; bases with no gene match: 6. Germline V gene lookup returns CDR1 SGHRS and CDR2 YFSETQ. The CDR3, as DNA: TGCGCCAGCAGCTTGAAGACAGGGCTCGAAGAGACCCAGTACTTC. Translated, it gives CASSLKTGLEETQYF.

The CDR3 DNA is TGTGCCAGCCGCGACCAGGGGGCGCCCTATAATTCACCCCTCCACTTT. Its protein product is CASRDQGAPYNSPLHF. The chain links TRBV19 to TRBJ1-6, with 8 positions matching TRBD1. The CDR3 is 16 amino acids. CDR1 is LNHDA, CDR2 SQIVND, per germline (reference sequence). J lost 2 bases, V lost 9 bases, and 9 bases had no gene match.

The chain is built from TRBV5-1 and TRBJ2-1; possibly TRBD2 for D (6 bases). The CDR3 has 17 amino acids. Per germline, CDR1 SGHRS and CDR2 YFSETQ. The V end was cut by 4 bases, the J end by 0 bases, with 17 bases between. Here the CDR3 DNA reads TGCGCCAGCAGCGACCCTGGGGGGTCGAGCTCCTACAATGAGCAGTTCTTC. This gives the protein CASSDPGGSSSYNEQFF. Based on the CDR3 plus reference TRBV5-1 and TRBJ2-1, the full variable domain is KAGVTQTPRYLIKTRGQQVTLSCSPISGHRSVSWYQQTPGQGLQFLFEYFSETQRNKGNFPGRFSGRQFSNSRSEMNVSTLELGDSALYLCASSDPGGSSSYNEQFFGPGTRLTVL.

V usage is TRBV10-3 and J usage is TRBJ2-2; no clear D. This CDR3 spans 14 amino acids. Germline V gives CDR1 ENHRY, CDR2 SYGVKD. V lost 1 base, J lost 3 bases, and 6 bases lay in between. This CDR3 is CAISEFEDTGELFF. The CDR3 DNA reads as TGTGCCATCAGTGAGTTTGAGGACACCGGGGAGCTGTTTTTT.

The chain is built from TRBV30 and TRBJ1-5; the D gene is possibly TRBD1 (6 bases). From germline, CDR1 is GTSNPN and CDR2 SVGIG (reference sequence). With 1 base removed from V and 5 bases from J, the gap between germline ends came to 9 bases. The CDR3 has 13 amino acids. The CDR3 nucleotides are TGTGCCTGGAGTGACAGGGTAGATCAGCCCCAGCATTTT. Its protein is CAWSDRVDQPQHF.

The chain has TRBV6-1 and TRBJ1-5, with a weak D call TRBD1 (5 bases). Germline V gene data show CDR1 as MNHNS and CDR2 as SASEGT. The CDR3 has 13 amino acids. Trimming removed 5 bases from V and 5 bases from J, with 10 bases in between. CDR3 coding DNA: TGTGCCAGCAGTTCGACAGAGCATCAGCCCCAGCATTTT. Protein: CASSSTEHQPQHF.